This TCR beta chain was recovered during a study of cytomegalovirus exposure and HLA in healthy donors. Only one count was recorded for this clone. Its antigen remains unidentified. The PCR used 60 Vbeta and 13 Jbeta primers. The repertoire was sequenced with immunoSEQ multiplex PCR; TCRdb's copy has only in-frame clones and lacks some. The sample comprises roughly 290,000 clones, approximately 90% of which are singletons, and around 2.1% rests with the top ten. Trimming at V came to 6 bases and at J to 1 base, leaving 9 bases not matched to a gene. This CDR3 contains 16 residues. Germline V gene data show CDR1 as ENHRY and CDR2 as SYGVKD. Broader study findings: The study designated about 160 TCR beta chains cytomegalovirus-associated. Later examination showed HLA-associated TCR beta chains had greater clonal expansion than equally common others. Likely technical artifact: a cluster of highly shared sequence variants.

Donors were ostensibly healthy at sampling, although undocumented immune exposures were probable. Sequencing was carried out using PBMCs. The J gene is TRBJ2-3, the V gene TRBV10-3, with 8 positions matching TRBD1. The receptor was isolated from a woman aged 18-29 years in good health and CMV-seronegative. CDR3 coding DNA: TGTGCCATCAGGGGACCCTCGACAGGGGGCACAGATACGCAGTATTTT. Its translation is CAIRGPSTGGTDTQYF.